The entry below describes one TCR beta chain. There is no known antigen for this receptor. The data stem from a study of T cells expressing NK-cell markers (dated by TCRdb to 2020 to 2022). Concerning the study at large: Three sorted T-cell subsets (CD3+CD56+NKG2C+, CD3+CD56+NKG2C- and CD3+CD56-NKG2C+) from under 10 donors had their TCR beta-chain repertoires profiled. Among the eight sequenced donors, seven were HCMV-seropositive and one was HCMV-seronegative. Libraries were sequenced as 2 x 150 bp reads on Illumina HiSeq 2000/2500, MiSeq or NextSeq. All eight donors whose samples were sequenced were randomly selected healthy volunteers, three of them men and five women. Overall results and qualifications from the work: Whether the expanded NKG2C-expressing T cell clones were specific for HCMV antigens remained unclear. For more than 5 donors, the dominant CD3+CD56+NKG2C+ clonotypes were among the top 10 CD8+ clonotypes and accounted for about 1.0-7.5% of CD8+ T cells. Those dominant clonotypes were again the most abundant among CD3+CD56-NKG2C+ cells in a handful of donors, at roughly 25-65%.

The CDR3 runs 14 residues from the cysteine to the phenylalanine. Only the protein is on record. The sequencer was an Illumina HiSeq 2000. TCR beta cDNA libraries were prepared using 5'RACE template switching, which introduced a universal primer site and unique molecular identifiers. Synthesis of cDNA was primed from the TCR beta constant segment and was followed by two consecutive PCR amplification steps. In the authors' own workflow: MIGEC handled demultiplexing of the reads and grouping by UMI, while MiTCR was used to assemble and quantify clonotypes. To exclude erroneous sequences, any TCR cDNA sequence not supported by at least two reads was discarded. Downstream repertoire analysis used the tcR package, and clonotypes were matched across fractions by CDR3 nucleotide sequence plus V segment. VDJmatch was used to annotate antigen specificity against VDJdb, with one amino acid substitution in CDR3 allowed. TCRdb reprocessed the raw reads; every CDR3 protein sequence is a single record, and DNA is not supplied. The V and J calls and clone size come from TCRdb's table, not from the authors' own analysis. This sample's listing comprises about 260,000 distinct CDR3 sequences. The top ten clones comprise about 0.39% of the sample.

HCMV serostatus was determined by detecting HCMV-specific IgG in serum with a commercial ELISA kit. Peripheral blood mononuclear cells were isolated from blood by Ficoll density gradient centrifugation. Sequenced input: blood T cells: a sorted CD56 or NKG2C T cell subset, CD4+ or CD8+ T cells, or bulk PBMC T cells (not recorded which). The chain employs TRBV12-3 or TRBV12-4 and TRBJ2-4. The sequence derives from a man aged 18-30 years in good health. Donor details come from another sample of the same person, matched by shared clones. The CDR3 protein sequence reads: CASSFGGRENIQYF.